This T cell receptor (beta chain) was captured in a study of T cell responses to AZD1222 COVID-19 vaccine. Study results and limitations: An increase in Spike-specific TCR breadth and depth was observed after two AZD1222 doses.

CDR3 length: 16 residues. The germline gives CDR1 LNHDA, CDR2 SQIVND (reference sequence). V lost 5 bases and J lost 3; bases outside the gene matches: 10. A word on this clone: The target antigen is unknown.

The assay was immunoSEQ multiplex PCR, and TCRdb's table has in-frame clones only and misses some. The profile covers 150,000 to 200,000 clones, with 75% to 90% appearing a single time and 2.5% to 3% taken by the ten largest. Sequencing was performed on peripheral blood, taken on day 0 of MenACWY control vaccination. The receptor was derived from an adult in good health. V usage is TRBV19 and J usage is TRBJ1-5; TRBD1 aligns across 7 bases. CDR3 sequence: CASSALTGSDNQPQHF. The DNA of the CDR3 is TGTGCCAGTAGTGCCTTGACAGGGAGTGACAATCAGCCCCAGCATTTT.